Following are 18 T cell receptor beta chains from one sample sequenced in a study of T cells in localized non-small cell lung cancer. Measured with immunoSEQ multiplex PCR; TCRdb has only the in-frame clones, and not every one. The sample lists more than 30,000 clones; about 78% were seen once. Here the sequenced sample was peripheral blood, taken before any cancer treatment. All receptors derive from a male donor older than 55 with stage II squamous cell lung carcinoma.

The chain carries TRBV6-1 and TRBJ2-7; D ambiguous. The length of the CDR3 is 11 residues. CDR1 and CDR2 (germline): MNHNS, SASEGT. Trimming left V 5 bases short and J 2 bases short, with 4 bases between. The CDR3 here is CASSLPYEQYF. The CDR3 DNA sequence: TGTGCCAGCAGTTTACCCTACGAGCAGTACTTC.

The rearrangement uses TRBV5-1 and TRBJ2-5; 12 bases line up with TRBD1. CDR1 is SGHRS and CDR2 is YFSETQ in the germline V gene. J lost 2 bases, V lost 0 bases, and 5 bases had no gene match. The CDR3 runs 17 residues. This CDR3 is CASSLAGTGGGQETQYF. CDR3 coding DNA: TGCGCCAGCAGCTTGGCTGGGACAGGGGGCGGGCAAGAGACCCAGTACTTC.

The chain uses TRBV7-3 and TRBJ2-1; 12 bases align to TRBD2. J was trimmed by 5 bases and V by 5 bases; bases with no gene match: 4. Per the germline V gene, CDR1 is SGHTA and CDR2 is FQGTGA. CDR3 length equals 15 residues. This chain's CDR3 is CASSDLAGGHNEQFF. The CDR3 DNA sequence: TGTGCCAGCAGCGACCTAGCGGGGGGGCACAATGAGCAGTTCTTC.

This clone came up a few times. The gene calls are TRBV7-9 and TRBJ1-2; 7 bases are shared with TRBD1. V dropped 5 bases and J dropped 4; count of bases not matched to a gene: 4. Germline CDR1 SEHNR, CDR2 FQNEAQ (reference sequence). This CDR3 has 13 amino acids. The CDR3 sequence: CASSPGQAYGYTF. CDR3 nucleotides: TGTGCCAGCAGCCCAGGACAGGCCTATGGCTACACCTTC.

This clone was detected a few times. V and J are TRBV19 and TRBJ1-4; a weak D match, TRBD1 (5 bases). The CDR3 extends over 16 amino acids. Germline CDR1 LNHDA, CDR2 SQIVND (reference sequence). Trimming stripped 1 base from V and 7 bases from J, with 16 bases between. The CDR3 DNA sequence: TGTGCCAGTAGTATAGCCGGCAGGGAAGGGGCTGAAAAACTGTTTTTT. As protein: CASSIAGREGAEKLFF.

A word on this clone: A junction end diverges from the germline sequence, so it may reflect a read error. The rearrangement links TRBV6-1 to TRBJ2-5; 7 bases are a match to TRBD2. Germline V CDR1 and CDR2: MNHNS, SASEGT. The CDR3 runs 13 residues. CDR3 coding DNA: TGTGCCATCAGTGAGCGGGGAGAAGAGACCCAGTACTTC. Translation: CAISERGEETQYF.

The V and J genes are TRBV7-3 and TRBJ1-1; TRBD1 might be the D (6 bases). The CDR3 extends over 13 amino acids. V gave up 3 bases and J gave up 1 base, with 6 bases separating them. Germline lookup yields CDR1 SGHTA and CDR2 FQGTGA. CDR3 in amino acids: CASSLTGNTEAFF. The CDR3 region has the DNA TGTGCCAGCAGCTTGACAGGGAACACTGAAGCTTTCTTT.

This chain joins TRBV4-3 and TRBJ2-4, with 7 bases lining up with TRBD1. V was pared by 1 base and J by 1 base, with 4 bases of the junction left unmatched. The CDR3 loop spans 16 amino acids. Germline CDR1 reads LGHNA; CDR2 reads YSLEER. The CDR3, as DNA: TGCGCCAGCAGCCAAGCCCTGACAGGGGCCAAAAACATTCAGTACTTC. It encodes CASSQALTGAKNIQYF.

This clone was detected a few times. V and J are TRBV5-1 and TRBJ2-7; 7 nucleotides match TRBD2. The CDR3 totals 16 residues. Losses at the gene ends were 1 base for V and 3 bases for J; bases not matched to a gene: 10. The germline gives CDR1 SGHRS, CDR2 YFSETQ. The CDR3 loop reads CASSLSLGLAVYEQYF. The CDR3 DNA reads as TGCGCCAGCAGCTTGAGTTTAGGGCTAGCGGTCTACGAGCAGTACTTC.

The sample holds a few counts of this clone. The rearrangement uses TRBV6-8 and TRBJ2-2; D is ambiguous. The CDR3 runs 12 residues. Germline assignment: CDR1 MNHGY and CDR2 SAAAGT. The ends were cut back, 6 bases at V and 8 bases at J, with 10 bases in the middle. The chain's CDR3 is CASREWEGELFF. CDR3 nucleotide sequence: TGTGCCAGCAGGGAGTGGGAAGGGGAGCTGTTTTTT.

This rearrangement joins TRBV19 to TRBJ1-5, with D hard to call. This CDR3 spans 15 amino acids. Looked up from germline, CDR1 is LNHDA and CDR2 is SQIVND (reference sequence). Trimming took 2 bases from V and 1 from J, leaving 9 bases between them. The CDR3, as DNA: TGTGCCAGTAGTATAACCGCCGACAGCAATCAGCCCCAGCATTTT. It codes for CASSITADSNQPQHF.

This clone was seen only once. The chain joins TRBV9 to TRBJ1-3; 8 nucleotides match TRBD1. This CDR3 contains 14 residues. Germline V gene sequence: CDR1 SGDLS, CDR2 YYNGEE. V shed 7 bases and J 0 bases; nucleotides not matched to a gene: 3. CDR3: CASGTGFSGNTIYF. CDR3 DNA sequence: TGTGCCAGCGGGACAGGCTTCTCTGGAAACACCATATATTTT.

This chain links TRBV11-2 with TRBJ1-1; possibly TRBD1 for D (5 bases). The length of the CDR3 is 15 residues. In germline, CDR1 is SGHAT, CDR2 FQNNGV. The V gene lost 0 bases and the J gene lost 0 bases, with 8 bases spanning the gap. DNA of the CDR3: TGTGCCAGCAGCTTAGAGGGGCCGATGAACACTGAAGCTTTCTTT. Its protein is CASSLEGPMNTEAFF.

The chain employs TRBV2 and TRBJ1-3, with D perhaps TRBD1 (5 bases). Between the trimmed V and J ends, which lost 6 bases and 0 bases, there was a span of 6 bases. The germline CDR1 and CDR2 sequences are SNHLY and FYNNEI. The CDR3 is 13 residues long. The CDR3 nucleotides are TGTGCCAGCAGCCAGGGCTCTGGAAACACCATATATTTT. Translation: CASSQGSGNTIYF. Full variable domain (missing parts from reference TRBV2 and TRBJ1-3): EPEVTQTPSHQVTQMGQEVILRCVPISNHLYFYWYRQILGQKVEFLVSFYNNEISEKSEIFDDQFSVERPDGSNFTLKIRSTKLEDSAMYFCASSQGSGNTIYFGEGSWLTVV.

The genes are TRBV6-5 and TRBJ1-2, with D possibly being TRBD1 (6 bases). The V gene's germline CDR1 is MNHEY and CDR2 SVGAGI. CDR3 length equals 13 residues. With 6 bases removed from V and 2 bases from J, the gap between germline ends came to 10 bases. The CDR3 loop is CASSSGTNYGYTF. In nucleotides, the CDR3 is TGTGCCAGCAGCTCCGGGACAAACTATGGCTACACCTTC.

In the case of this clone: A far larger clone is one nucleotide away, so this likely arose from a read error. Different DNA sequences within this sample yield the same CDR3. V and J are TRBV4-1 and TRBJ1-1; 8 positions match TRBD1. The CDR3 length is 13 residues. J gave up 4 bases and V 2 bases, and 0 bases lay outside the gene matches. Germline CDR1 reads MGHRA; CDR2 reads YSYEKL. CDR3 region: CASSQQGATEAFF. CDR3 coding DNA: TGCGCCAGCAGCCAACAGGGGGCCACTGAAGCTTTCTTT.

This chain uses TRBV4-1 with TRBJ2-2; maybe TRBD2 (5 bases). The CDR3 consists of 15 residues. V lost 6 bases and J 0 bases, leaving 11 bases between the germline ends. Germline V gene data show CDR1 as MGHRA and CDR2 as YSYEKL. In DNA form, the CDR3 reads TGCGCCAGCAGTCCCAGCGGTTCGAACACCGGGGAGCTGTTTTTT. It is translated as CASSPSGSNTGELFF.

V usage is TRBV30 and J usage is TRBJ2-1, with 9 positions matching TRBD2. This CDR3 is 16 amino acids long. V lost 3 bases to trimming and J lost 5 bases; unmatched junction nucleotides: 11. CDR1 is GTSNPN, CDR2 SVGIG, per germline (reference sequence). CDR3 bases: TGTGCCTGGAGGGGGGGCACTAGCGGGTTCGACAATGAGCAGTTCTTC. It yields the protein CAWRGGTSGFDNEQFF.